These 23 T cell receptor beta chains originate from one sample sequenced in a study of blood T cell repertoires in COVID-19. This table comes from immunoSEQ multiplex PCR, and its TCRdb copy is limited to in-frame clones, with some not included. The data contain some 200,000 clones, approximately 80% of them seen just once; the ten biggest clones take up roughly 4.6%. The specimen sequenced was peripheral blood. These receptors all stem from a woman in her fifties or sixties who had recovered from COVID-19.

This clone was observed once. This chain links TRBV9 with TRBJ2-1; 9 positions agree with TRBD2. The CDR3 spans 15 residues. After removal of 0 bases from V and 7 bases from J, the junction contained 5 bases not matched to a gene. Germline CDR1 and CDR2: SGDLS and YYNGEE. The DNA of the CDR3 is TGTGCCAGCAGCGTAGATGGGACTAGCATAAATGAGCAGTTCTTC. Translating it yields CASSVDGTSINEQFF.

The chain joins TRBV28 to TRBJ1-1, with TRBD1 matching 7 bases. The trim removed 7 bases at V and 1 base at J, leaving 3 bases unmatched. The CDR3 runs 13 residues. In germline, CDR1 is MDHEN, CDR2 SYDVKM. The CDR3 is CASKDRPNTEAFF. DNA of the CDR3: TGTGCCAGCAAGGACAGGCCGAACACTGAAGCTTTCTTT.

This clone has more than one count but fewer than ten. V gene TRBV3-1 (or the pseudogene TRBV3-2) combines with J gene TRBJ1-1; possible D gene TRBD1, 6 bases. The CDR3 runs to 11 residues. V was trimmed by 5 bases and J by 10 bases, leaving 11 bases between them. Germline V CDR1 and CDR2: LGHDT, YNNKEL (reference sequence). The CDR3 DNA reads as TGTGCCAGCAGCTATGGGACAATAGCTTTCTTT. Translated: CASSYGTIAFF.

This sequence joins TRBV9 and TRBJ2-7; 7 bases match TRBD1. CDR1 and CDR2 (germline): SGDLS, YYNGEE. V was clipped by 3 bases and J by 3 bases; unmatched bases: 9. The CDR3 loop spans 15 amino acids. CDR3 nucleotides: TGTGCCAGCAGCGCTGGTCCTACAGGGGACTACGAGCAGTACTTC. Its protein product is CASSAGPTGDYEQYF.

The rearrangement links TRBV3-1 (or the pseudogene TRBV3-2) to TRBJ2-7, with D perhaps TRBD1 (6 bases). The CDR3 runs 15 residues. V gave up 2 bases and J gave up 5 bases, with 16 bases separating them. Germline CDR1 and CDR2: LGHDT and YNNKEL (reference sequence). CDR3 sequence: CASSQTGLLIHEQYF. The CDR3 DNA reads TGTGCCAGCAGCCAAACAGGGCTTTTAATCCACGAGCAGTACTTC.

The rearrangement uses TRBV5-1 and TRBJ2-3, with D uncertain. Germline values: CDR1 SGHRS, CDR2 YFSETQ. The germline V and J ends were trimmed by 5 bases and 3 bases, with 7 bases remaining between them. The CDR3 runs 12 residues. CDR3 nucleotide sequence: TGCGCCAGCAGACCAGGTACAGATACGCAGTATTTT. Encoded protein: CASRPGTDTQYF.

The V and J genes are TRBV4-2 and TRBJ1-1; D gene unclear. This CDR3 comprises 13 residues. In germline, CDR1 is LGHNA, CDR2 YNFKEQ. V dropped 4 bases and J dropped 5 bases, with 11 bases sitting between them. For the CDR3, the DNA is TGTGCCAGCAGCCGGCTTCGGGAGACTGAAGCTTTCTTT. Amino acid sequence: CASSRLRETEAFF.

The chain couples TRBV27 to TRBJ2-7; possible D gene TRBD1, 6 bases. Per germline, CDR1 MNHEY and CDR2 SMNVEV (reference sequence). The V and J ends lost 6 bases and 3 bases respectively, with 15 bases between them. The CDR3 runs 14 residues. The chain's CDR3 is CASSLDSGDYEQYF. In nucleotides, the CDR3 is TGTGCCAGCAGCCTGGACTCAGGGGACTACGAGCAGTACTTC.

This chain connects TRBV18 to TRBJ1-1; the match to TRBD1 covers 8 bases. Germline assignment: CDR1 KGHSH and CDR2 LQKENI. This CDR3 is built from 14 residues. With V trimmed by 5 bases and J by 1 base, 3 bases remained unmatched. The CDR3 protein is CASSSDRANTEAFF. Here the CDR3 DNA reads TGTGCCAGCTCATCGGACAGGGCGAACACTGAAGCTTTCTTT. Based on the CDR3 plus reference TRBV18 and TRBJ1-1, the full variable domain is NAGVMQNPRHLVRRRGQEARLRCSPMKGHSHVYWYRQLPEEGLKFMVYLQKENIIDESGMPKERFSAEFPKEGPSILRIQQVVRGDSAAYFCASSSDRANTEAFFGQGTRLTVV.

This clone was counted a single time. V gene TRBV25-1 combines with J gene TRBJ1-2; D is uncertain. V was pared by 7 bases and J by 2 bases, with 5 bases between. The CDR3 loop spans 11 amino acids. Looked up from germline, CDR1 is MGHDK and CDR2 is SYGVNS. DNA for the CDR3: TGTGCCAGCACCGCGAACTATGGCTACACCTTC. Amino acids: CASTANYGYTF.

The chain employs TRBV3-1 (or the pseudogene TRBV3-2) and TRBJ2-1; D is possibly TRBD1 (6 bases). This CDR3 region has 13 residues. Germline V gene lookup returns CDR1 LGHDT and CDR2 YNNKEL (reference sequence). With 4 bases removed from V and 8 bases from J, the gap between germline ends came to 12 bases. The CDR3 protein is CASSLGQRDEQFF. For the CDR3, the DNA is TGTGCCAGCAGCCTCGGACAGAGAGATGAGCAGTTCTTC.

The chain has TRBV4-2 and TRBJ1-6; D might be TRBD1 (6 bases). Trimming took 4 bases from V and 0 from J, leaving 13 bases between them. The CDR3 has 17 residues. Germline values: CDR1 LGHNA, CDR2 YNFKEQ. The CDR3 DNA reads as TGTGCCAGCAGCCGGGGGCAGGCGAGCTCCTATAATTCACCCCTCCACTTT. As protein: CASSRGQASSYNSPLHF.

This clone was seen a handful of times. V is TRBV11-2 and J is TRBJ2-1, with D possibly matching TRBD1 (6 bases). The ends were cut back, 5 bases at V and 4 bases at J, with 18 bases in the middle. The germline CDR1 and CDR2 sequences are SGHAT and FQNNGV. CDR3 length: 16 amino acids. The CDR3 bases are TGTGCCAGCAGCCGAGTTGGGGGCGGGCGGTACAATGAGCAGTTCTTC. It translates to CASSRVGGGRYNEQFF.

This rearrangement joins TRBV7-3 to TRBJ2-2; D may be TRBD1 (6 bases). V lost 3 bases, J lost 3 bases, and 8 bases lay in between. The CDR3 length is 14 residues. Germline CDR1 reads SGHTA; CDR2 reads FQGTGA. The CDR3 here is CASSLGQDTGELFF. The CDR3 region has the DNA TGTGCCAGCAGCTTGGGACAAGACACCGGGGAGCTGTTTTTT. The full variable domain, completed using reference TRBV7-3 and TRBJ2-2, is GAGVSQTPSNKVTEKGKYVELRCDPISGHTALYWYRQSLGQGPEFLIYFQGTGAADDSGLPNDRFFAVRPEGSVSTLKIQRTERGDSAVYLCASSLGQDTGELFFGEGSRLTVL.

The chain recombines TRBV6-6 with TRBJ1-5, with 12 bases identical to TRBD1. The CDR3 totals 14 residues. Germline assignment: CDR1 MNHNY and CDR2 SVGAGI (reference sequence). J was trimmed by 6 bases and V by 8 bases; bases with no gene match: 5. CDR3 region: CASGDRGRGQPQHF. CDR3 DNA: TGTGCCAGCGGGGACAGGGGGCGCGGTCAGCCCCAGCATTTT.

The rearrangement joins TRBV14 to TRBJ1-1, with D possibly being TRBD1 (5 bases). V shed 4 bases and J shed 1 base, with 7 bases lying between them. From germline, CDR1 is SGHDN and CDR2 FVKESK. This CDR3 spans 13 amino acids. The CDR3 protein is CASSPGQNTEAFF. The CDR3 region has the DNA TGTGCCAGCAGCCCAGGACAGAACACTGAAGCTTTCTTT. The full variable domain, completed using reference TRBV14 and TRBJ1-1, is EAGVTQFPSHSVIEKGQTVTLRCDPISGHDNLYWYRRVMGKEIKFLLHFVKESKQDESGMPNNRFLAERTGGTYSTLKVQPAELEDSGVYFCASSPGQNTEAFFGQGTRLTVV.

The V and J genes are TRBV18 and TRBJ1-4; 10 nucleotides agree with TRBD1. Germline V gives CDR1 KGHSH, CDR2 LQKENI. Germline trimming cut 4 bases from V and 2 bases from J; bases unmatched to any gene: 1. There are 15 residues in the CDR3. CDR3 in DNA: TGTGCCAGCTCACGGACAGGGGGTACTAATGAAAAACTGTTTTTT. Encoded protein: CASSRTGGTNEKLFF.

The chain links TRBV7-8 to TRBJ2-7, with D tentatively TRBD2 (5 bases). Germline values: CDR1 SGHVS, CDR2 FQNEAQ. Deletions cut 0 bases from V and 1 base from J, with 13 bases between. The CDR3 spans 16 residues. CDR3 loop: CASSLAERLLSYEQYF. DNA of the CDR3: TGTGCCAGCAGCTTAGCGGAGAGACTACTATCCTACGAGCAGTACTTC.

The chain links TRBV6-2 or TRBV6-3 to TRBJ2-7, with 12 nucleotides matching TRBD2. Germline lookup yields CDR1 MNHEY and CDR2 SVGEGT. V shed 2 bases, J shed 3 bases, and the junction held 14 bases outside the gene matches. This CDR3 is 19 amino acids long. CDR3 sequence (DNA): TGTGCCAGCAGTTACGGGACTAGCGGGCCCCGCGAAAGTTACTACGAGCAGTACTTC. This gives the protein CASSYGTSGPRESYYEQYF.

With respect to this clone: A much more abundant neighbour one base away suggests this may be a read error. This sequence joins TRBV5-1 and TRBJ1-1, with D maybe TRBD1 (6 bases). CDR1 SGHRS and CDR2 YFSETQ come from the germline V gene. The CDR3 extends over 12 amino acids. The CDR3 DNA reads TGCGTCAGCAGGGACACAGGGACTGAAGCTTTCTTT. Its protein is CVSRDTGTEAFF. Supplemented by reference TRBV5-1 and TRBJ1-1, the full variable domain reads KAGVTQTPRYLIKTRGQQVTLSCSPISGHRSVSWYQQTPGQGLQFLFEYFSETQRNKGNFPGRFSGRQFSNSRSEMNVSTLELGDSALYLCVSRDTGTEAFFGQGTRLTVV.

The chain has TRBV7-2 and TRBJ2-7; TRBD2 might be the D (5 bases). Germline CDR1 SGHTA, CDR2 FQGNSA. Trimming stripped 4 bases from V and 1 base from J, with 17 bases between. The CDR3 covers 16 residues. The CDR3 DNA reads TGTGCCAGCAGCTCGGGATCCGTCGCTCTTTCCTACGAGCAGTACTTC. This gives the protein CASSSGSVALSYEQYF. The full variable domain, rest sourced from reference TRBV7-2 and TRBJ2-7, is GAGVSQSPSNKVTEKGKDVELRCDPISGHTALYWYRQSLGQGLEFLIYFQGNSAPDKSGLPSDRFSAERTGGSVSTLTIQRTQQEDSAVYLCASSSGSVALSYEQYFGPGTRLTVT.

The J gene is TRBJ1-3, the V gene TRBV9; TRBD1 matches 9 bases. CDR1 and CDR2 from the germline V gene are SGDLS and YYNGEE. J was trimmed by 4 bases and V by 3 bases; bases with no gene match: 5. CDR3 length equals 15 residues. Here the CDR3 reads CASSARTGAGNTIYF. CDR3 coding DNA: TGTGCCAGCAGCGCCCGGACAGGGGCAGGAAACACCATATATTTT. Looking up the rest from reference TRBV9 and TRBJ1-3 gives the full variable domain: DSGVTQTPKHLITATGQRVTLRCSPRSGDLSVYWYQQSLDQGLQFLIQYYNGEERAKGNILERFSAQQFPDLHSELNLSSLELGDSALYFCASSARTGAGNTIYFGEGSWLTVV.

V and J are TRBV4-1 and TRBJ2-1; 7 bases are shared with TRBD1. Losses at the gene ends were 9 bases for V and 10 bases for J; bases not matched to a gene: 15. Germline CDR1 and CDR2: MGHRA and YSYEKL. There are 14 residues in the CDR3. The CDR3 DNA follows: TGCGCCAGTAAAAAAACAGGGGCGTTAGGGGAGCAGTTCTTC. It translates to CASKKTGALGEQFF.